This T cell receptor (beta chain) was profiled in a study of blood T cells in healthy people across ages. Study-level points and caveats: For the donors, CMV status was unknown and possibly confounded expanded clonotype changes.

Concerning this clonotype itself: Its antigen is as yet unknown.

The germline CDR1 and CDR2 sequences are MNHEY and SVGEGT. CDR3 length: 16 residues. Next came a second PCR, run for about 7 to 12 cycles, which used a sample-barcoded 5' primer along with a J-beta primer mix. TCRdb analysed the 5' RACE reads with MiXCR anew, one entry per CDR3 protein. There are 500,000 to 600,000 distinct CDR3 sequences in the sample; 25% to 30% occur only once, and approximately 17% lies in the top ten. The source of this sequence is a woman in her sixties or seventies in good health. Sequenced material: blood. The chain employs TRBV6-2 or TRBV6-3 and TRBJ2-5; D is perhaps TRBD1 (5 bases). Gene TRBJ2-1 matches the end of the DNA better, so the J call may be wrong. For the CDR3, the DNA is TGTGCCAGCAGTTACTCAATCAAGGGGATGTACAATGAGCAGTTCTTC. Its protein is CASSYSIKGMYNEQFF.